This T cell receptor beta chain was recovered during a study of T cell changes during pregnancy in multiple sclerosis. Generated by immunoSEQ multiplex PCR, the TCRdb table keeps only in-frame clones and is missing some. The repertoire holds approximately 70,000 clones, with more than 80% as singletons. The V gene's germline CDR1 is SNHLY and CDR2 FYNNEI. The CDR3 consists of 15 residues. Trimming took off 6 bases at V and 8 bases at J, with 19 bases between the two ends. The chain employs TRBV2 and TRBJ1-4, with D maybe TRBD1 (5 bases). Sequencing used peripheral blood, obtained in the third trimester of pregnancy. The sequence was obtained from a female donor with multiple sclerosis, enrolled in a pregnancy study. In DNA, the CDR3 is TGTGCCAGCAGGACAGTCGGGGGTTATGGCGAAAAACTGTTTTTT. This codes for CASRTVGGYGEKLFF.